This entry features one T cell receptor (beta chain) sequence. These data belong to a study of blood T cell repertoires in COVID-19. Which cohort a participant joined came from the clinical history participants gave. Profiled with immunoSEQ multiplex PCR; TCRdb holds only in-frame clones, not every one. The table records about 200,000 clones, 70% to 85% of them present only once. CDR3 length equals 12 residues. The germline V and J ends were trimmed by 2 bases and 2 bases, with 4 bases remaining between them. The TCR was taken from an older woman with acute COVID-19. Specimen: PBMCs or T cells enriched from blood (not recorded which). The chain carries TRBV12-3 or TRBV12-4 and TRBJ2-7, with D unresolved. The CDR3 loop reads CASSLSAYEQYF. Here the CDR3 DNA reads TGTGCCAGCAGTTTAAGCGCCTACGAGCAGTACTTC.